This T cell receptor (beta chain) was observed in a study of cytomegalovirus exposure and HLA in healthy donors. Amplification used 60 Vbeta primers and 13 Jbeta primers. Data came from immunoSEQ multiplex PCR; TCRdb stores just in-frame clones and leaves some out. The top ten hold 3% to 3.5% of the sample, which has 110,000 to 150,000 clones, about 84% seen once. The CDR3 totals 15 residues. V was shortened by 3 bases and J by 6 bases, with 17 bases between the two germline ends. Germline assignment: CDR1 SGHKS and CDR2 YYEKEE (reference sequence). Study conclusions and caveats: Most TCR sequences showed up rarely, but some public TCRs showed up in many donors. A later analysis, which compared TCR beta chains of equal frequency, found the HLA-associated ones more clonally expanded. Earlier analysis found most TCR beta V segments productive about 87% or about 30% of the time. Differences between HLA loci emerged in a later analysis of TCR association rates, with DRB1 most and HLA-C fewest.

Remarks on this clone: Its antigen is unknown.

Sequenced input: PBMCs. The source is a male donor in good health and CMV-seronegative. The J gene is TRBJ2-3, the V gene TRBV5-5; a weak D match, TRBD2 (7 bases). The CDR3 loop reads CASSWGGRVGDTQYF. The CDR3 DNA reads TGTGCCAGCAGCTGGGGGGGCAGGGTAGGGGATACGCAGTATTTT.